The rows below give T cell receptor beta chains drawn from one sample of a study of control samples from healthy donors and cancer patients. TCRdb's table, derived via immunoSEQ multiplex PCR, lists solely in-frame clones and lacks some. The repertoire consists of some 41,000 clones, with over 75% occurring once and the leading ten covering 10%. The specimen sequenced was PBMCs. The receptor source for this set is a woman between 55 and 75 years old with lung cancer. Each CDR3 is given with its conserved first and last residue. The order of the fields is clone size, J gene, D gene, V gene, CDR3 DNA, CDR3 protein. A D gene is named only where the DNA matches it firmly. Size values are once, few and many counts, or a class for expanded clones, and some rows have none.

>NA|TRBJ1-2|TRBD1|TRBV19
TGTGCCAGTAGTGCACAGGGGGACTATGGCTACACCTTC
CASSAQGDYGYTF
>NA|TRBJ1-3|NA|TRBV5-1
TGCGCCAGCAAGGGGACACAAGGTGGAAACACCATATATTTT
CASKGTQGGNTIYF
>NA|TRBJ1-5|TRBD1|TRBV25-1
TGTGCCAGCAGTGCTTACTCCGGGACAGATAGCAATCAGCCCCAGCATTTT
CASSAYSGTDSNQPQHF
>NA|TRBJ2-7|NA|TRBV2
TGTGCCAGCAGTGACCGGAGCAGGGTAGCCTACGAGCAGTACTTC
CASSDRSRVAYEQYF
>NA|TRBJ1-4|TRBD1|TRBV5-6
TGTGCCAGCAGCTTGGACAGGGGGACGGGGCGAAATGAAAAACTGTTTTTT
CASSLDRGTGRNEKLFF
>NA|TRBJ2-7|TRBD2|TRBV2
TGTGCCAGCAGTCAAACTAGCGTGGCCGAGCAGTACTTC
CASSQTSVAEQYF
>NA|TRBJ2-2|NA|TRBV4-3
TGCGCCAGCAGCCAAGCCTCAACAGGGTCCGGGGAGCTGTTTTTT
CASSQASTGSGELFF
>NA|TRBJ2-7|NA|TRBV5-4
TGTGCCAGCAGCTTGGTGGGGGCGGACGAGCAGTACTTC
CASSLVGADEQYF
>NA|TRBJ1-1|NA|TRBV6-1
TGTGCCAGCAGTGAAGACCTGACCCAAGCTTTCTTT
CASSEDLTQAFF
>NA|TRBJ2-7|NA|TRBV6-1
TGTGCCAGCAGTGAATTGGCAGCTTCGATCTACGAGCAGTACTTC
CASSELAASIYEQYF
>NA|TRBJ1-2|TRBD1|TRBV14
TGTGCCAGCAGCCAAGATGGACAGGGTGTAGCTAACTATGGCTACACCTTC
CASSQDGQGVANYGYTF
>NA|TRBJ2-1|TRBD2|TRBV6-6
TGTGCCAGCAGATGGACTAGCGGGTGGAGGGCGTTCTTC
CASRWTSGWRAFF
>NA|TRBJ2-7|NA|TRBV19
TGTGCCAGTAGCCATCCACCTAGCGACGAGCAGTACTTC
CASSHPPSDEQYF
>NA|TRBJ2-7|NA|TRBV29-1
TGCAGCGTTGCCCCCGGGCGGGTCTCCTACGAGCAGTACTTC
CSVAPGRVSYEQYF
>NA|TRBJ2-5|TRBD1|TRBV9
TGTGCCAGCAGCGTCGGGACAGGGGGTAGACAGACCCAGTACTTC
CASSVGTGGRQTQYF
>NA|TRBJ1-2|NA|TRBV19
TGTGCCAGTAGTATCGACAGCTATGGCTACACCTTC
CASSIDSYGYTF
>NA|TRBJ2-3|TRBD1|TRBV28
TGTGCCAGCGGGACAGAGCCGTACACAGATACGCAGTATTTT
CASGTEPYTDTQYF
>NA|TRBJ1-2|TRBD1|TRBV5-6
TGTGCCAGCAGCCGCAGGGGGCACTACTATGGCTACACCTTC
CASSRRGHYYGYTF
>NA|TRBJ1-6|NA|TRBV18
TGTGCCAGCGCCCTACAGGGAACCGCTTTAAATTCACCCCTCCACTTT
CASALQGTALNSPLHF
>NA|TRBJ1-5|NA|TRBV6-1
TGTGCCAGCAGTGCCCGATTTGCTTATAGCAATCAGCCCCAGCATTTT
CASSARFAYSNQPQHF
>NA|TRBJ2-7|TRBD1|TRBV29-1
TGCAGCGTTGATAGCCCCCAGGGGGCGAGCTCCTACGAGCAGTACTTC
CSVDSPQGASSYEQYF
>once|TRBJ2-5|NA|TRBV7-2
TGTGCCAGCAGCTTAGCCCGGTCGTGGGAGACCCAGTACTTC
CASSLARSWETQYF
>NA|TRBJ1-2|TRBD1|TRBV5-1
TGCGCCAGCAGCTTCGTACAGGGGGCTTTCTATGGCTACACCTTC
CASSFVQGAFYGYTF
>NA|TRBJ1-6|TRBD1|TRBV7-9
TGTGCCAGCAGCCGCAGGGGGGATTCACCCCTCCACTTT
CASSRRGDSPLHF
>NA|TRBJ1-3|NA|TRBV4-3
TGCGCCAGCAGCCAAGATAAGGCGGGGCCGGGAAACACCATATATTTT
CASSQDKAGPGNTIYF